This T cell receptor beta chain was recovered during a study of CD8+CD57+ T cells in acquired aplastic anemia. Study as a whole: Healthy CD8+ samples averaged around 10 million reads.

General study results and limits: Under 35 was the count of CD8+ CDR3 sequences that patients shared with controls.

Remarks on this clonotype: Its antigen is still unknown.

Genomic DNA served as template for TCR beta VDJ and CDR3 profiling. TCRdb independently ran MiXCR on the reads; one entry per CDR3 protein. The repertoire has fewer than 200,000 distinct CDR3 sequences, under 75% of them found once; the top ten carry about 50%. This clonotype was sampled from a human donor in good health. Sequences were obtained from sorted CD4+, CD8+, or CD8+CD57+ T cells (not recorded which) from PBMCs.

For the CDR3, the DNA is TGTGCCAGCAGTGTGGGCCAGCTTTTAATGACCGGGGAGCTGTTTTTT. It encodes CASSVGQLLMTGELFF. The gene calls are TRBV2 and TRBJ2-2; D gene unclear. CDR3 length equals 16 residues. Germline V lookup: CDR1 SNHLY, CDR2 FYNNEI. V was shortened by 4 bases and J by 5 bases, with 17 bases between the two germline ends.